This T cell receptor (beta chain) was observed in a study of blood T cell repertoires in COVID-19. TCRdb's copy holds only in-frame clones and misses some; the assay was immunoSEQ multiplex PCR. The repertoire has 200,000 to 250,000 clones, about 83% of them found once; the top ten carry roughly 4.8%. The study assigned cohorts using participant-reported clinical history. V shed 3 bases, J shed 11 bases, and the junction held 7 bases outside the gene matches. Germline V lookup: CDR1 LNHNV, CDR2 YYDKDF (reference sequence). This CDR3 is 13 amino acids long. Sequenced input: PBMCs or T cells enriched from blood (not recorded which). The receptor's source is a woman aged 45-59 years who had been exposed to COVID-19. The chain employs TRBV15 and TRBJ1-1; 9 bases are a match to TRBD1. In DNA, the CDR3 is TGTGCCACCAGCAGGGTGGACAGGGGAGGGGCTTTCTTT. It yields the protein CATSRVDRGGAFF.